A few counts support the clone carrying this T cell receptor beta chain. Its antigen is still unknown. These data originate in a study of identical twins. Overall study results and limits: The abundant beta clonotypes from cord blood had fewer insertions, and memory repertoires had none of this. Rather than following the same donors, the conclusions depended on cross-sectional statistical analysis.

A single record per CDR3 protein comes from TCRdb applying MiXCR to the 5' RACE reads. The data contain 1.5 million to 2 million distinct CDR3 sequences, 25% to 35% of them seen just once; the ten biggest clones take up around 0.3%. Among all donors, each was a healthy Caucasian. V lost 6 bases and J lost 7; bases outside the gene matches: 3. This CDR3 spans 13 amino acids. Specimen: cord blood. The gene calls are TRBV12-3 or TRBV12-4 and TRBJ1-6, with 7 bases aligning to TRBD1. The receptor's source is a newborn girl in good health. The CDR3 reads CASRYRGNSPLHF. DNA of the CDR3: TGTGCCAGCAGGTACAGGGGCAATTCACCCCTCCACTTT.